This T cell receptor beta chain was recovered during a study of T cells in women clearing cervical HPV infection. This table comes from immunoSEQ multiplex PCR, and its TCRdb copy is limited to in-frame clones, with some not included. The sample is made up of 31,000 or so clones, and the top ten hold under 4% of it. V gave up 6 bases and J gave up 5 bases; unmatched junction bases: 13. CDR1 LNHDA and CDR2 SQIVND come from the germline V gene (reference sequence). This CDR3 spans 17 amino acids. Overall study results and limits: TRBV6-7 relative abundance averaged 0.11% in cases and 0.16% in controls.

In regard to this clone: What it recognizes is unknown. Read data end 3 residues before the CDR3 end; the end is taken from the germline J gene.

This clonotype originated in a woman aged 18 to 75 with a cervical HPV16 infection that either progressed to CIN3+ or cleared (not recorded which). Sequenced material: blood buffy coat. This sequence joins TRBV19 and TRBJ2-5, with 12 bases fitting TRBD2. Partial CDR3 DNA: TGTGCCAGTAGCCTAGAACTAGCGGGAGGAGTTGTGGAGACC. Translation gives CASSLELAGGVVET. The full CDR3 reads CASSLELAGGVVETQYF.